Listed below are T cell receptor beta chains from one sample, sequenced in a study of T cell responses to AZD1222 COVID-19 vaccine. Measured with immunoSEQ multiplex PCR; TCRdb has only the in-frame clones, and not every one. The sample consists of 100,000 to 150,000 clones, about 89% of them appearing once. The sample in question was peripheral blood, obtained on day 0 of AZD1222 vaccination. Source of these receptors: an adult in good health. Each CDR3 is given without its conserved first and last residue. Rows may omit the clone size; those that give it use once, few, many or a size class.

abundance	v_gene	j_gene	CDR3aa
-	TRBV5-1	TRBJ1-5	ASSPRGGNQPQH
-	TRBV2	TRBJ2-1	ASRAGSNEQF
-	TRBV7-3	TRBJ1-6	ASSLAGANNSPLH
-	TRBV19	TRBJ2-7	ASSNGQGSSYEQY
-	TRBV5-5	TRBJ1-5	ASSEGWGNQPQH
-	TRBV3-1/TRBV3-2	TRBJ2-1	ASSQASGGDDEQF
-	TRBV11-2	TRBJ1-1	ASSPTRQVGRTEAF
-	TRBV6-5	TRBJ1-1	ASRASGVYTEAF
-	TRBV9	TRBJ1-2	ASSVSHTDIYGYT
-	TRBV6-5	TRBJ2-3	ASQTWGDTQY
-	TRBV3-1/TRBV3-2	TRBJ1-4	ASSLTGGSNEKLF
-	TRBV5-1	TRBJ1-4	ASSLSATNEKLF
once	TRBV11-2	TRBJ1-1	ASSPIGQGSNTEAF
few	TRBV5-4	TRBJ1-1	ASSLDRGHTEAF
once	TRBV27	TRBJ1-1	ASSLGQTNTEAF
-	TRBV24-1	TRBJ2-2	ATSDPSGGTNTGELF
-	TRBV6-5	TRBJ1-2	ASSTGQGANYGYT
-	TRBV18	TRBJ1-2	ASSSQGFHYT
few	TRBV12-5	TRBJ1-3	ASGLGQGPIY
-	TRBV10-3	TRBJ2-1	ASLTDPSNEQF
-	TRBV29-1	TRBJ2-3	SVVWSSGSSDTQY
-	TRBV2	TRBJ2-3	ASTGGTSGGPTQY
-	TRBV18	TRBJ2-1	ASSPPGLDGEQF
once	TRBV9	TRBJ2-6	ASSVAGASGANVLT
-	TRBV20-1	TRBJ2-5	SARRPQTQY
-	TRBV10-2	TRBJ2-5	ASSALGREETQY
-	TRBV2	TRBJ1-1	ASSAAGDTEAF
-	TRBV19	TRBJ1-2	ASSIVWGDYGYT
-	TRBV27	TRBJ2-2	ASTSLGRATGELF
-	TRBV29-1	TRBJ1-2	SVNAGYT
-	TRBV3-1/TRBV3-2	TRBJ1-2	ASSQDRNMAGYT
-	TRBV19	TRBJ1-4	ASSRQGAYEKLF
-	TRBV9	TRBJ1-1	ASSVEAVRTEAF
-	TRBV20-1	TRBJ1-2	SALWSGGYT
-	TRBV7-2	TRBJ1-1	ASSLARMNTEAF
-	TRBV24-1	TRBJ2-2	ATSDSQGNTGELF
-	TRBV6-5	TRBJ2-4	ASSLQGASNIQY